The 22 T cell receptor beta chains below come from one sample, sequenced in a study of T cell repertoires in cytomegalovirus infection. These receptors have no identified antigens. One entry per CDR3 protein, called by TCRdb with MiXCR from the reads. Among approximately 310,000 distinct CDR3 sequences, 20% to 30% were seen once, and the ten largest hold 10% to 15%. The sequencing here drew on cultured PBMCs, taken from culture after CMV antigen stimulation. These receptors came from a human donor in good health (CMV status not recorded). Some clones in this sample may be carry-over from other donors' samples.

This chain uses TRBV29-1 with TRBJ2-1, with 13 bases lining up with TRBD2. Germline lookup yields CDR1 SQVTM and CDR2 ANQGSEA. Trimming took 5 bases from V and 0 from J; bases not matched to a gene: 10. The CDR3 spans 18 residues. CDR3 protein: CSVQGLAGARSSYNEQFF. In DNA, the CDR3 is TGCAGCGTTCAAGGACTAGCGGGAGCTCGGAGCTCCTACAATGAGCAGTTCTTC.

V is TRBV6-5 and J is TRBJ1-2; the D is unclear. The CDR3 extends over 14 amino acids. The ends were cut back, 5 bases at V and 1 base at J, with 11 bases in the middle. CDR1 and CDR2 (germline): MNHEY, SVGAGI. CDR3 protein: CASSGEWGNYGYTF. CDR3 nucleotides: TGTGCCAGCAGTGGAGAGTGGGGTAACTATGGCTACACCTTC.

With regard to this clonotype: Sequence at one end of the junction differs from germline and may be a read error. This chain joins TRBV5-3 and TRBJ2-1; 10 bases are a match to TRBD2. TRBV5-3 counts as an open reading frame of uncertain function. This CDR3 is 15 amino acids long. CDR3 protein: CASSSRTSGDNEQFF. As DNA, the CDR3 is TGTGCCAGCAGCTCCAGGACTAGCGGAGACAATGAGCAGTTCTTC.

In this sample, this clonotype turned up many times. The rearrangement uses TRBV7-8 and TRBJ1-1; D might be TRBD1 (5 bases). Germline assignment: CDR1 SGHVS and CDR2 FQNEAQ. The V gene lost 5 bases and the J gene lost 0 bases, with 13 bases spanning the gap. The CDR3 is made up of 15 amino acids. The chain's CDR3 is CASSPRVGMNTEAFF. The CDR3 DNA reads TGTGCCAGCAGCCCCAGGGTTGGGATGAACACTGAAGCTTTCTTT.

This clonotype has ten or more counts. This chain joins TRBV9 and TRBJ2-2; 8 bases match TRBD1. CDR1 and CDR2 (germline): SGDLS, YYNGEE. CDR3 length equals 16 residues. The trim removed 4 bases at V and 7 bases at J, leaving 12 bases unmatched. CDR3 loop: CASSKGQGASNGELFF. The CDR3 DNA follows: TGTGCCAGCAGCAAAGGACAGGGAGCTAGTAACGGGGAGCTGTTTTTT.

Only a few counts were recorded for this clonotype. The chain has TRBV27 and TRBJ2-1, with D tentatively TRBD2 (6 bases). The V end lost 3 bases, the J end lost 2 bases, and 17 bases lay between the germline ends. Germline V gives CDR1 MNHEY, CDR2 SMNVEV (reference sequence). The CDR3 is made up of 17 amino acids. The CDR3 protein is CASSFKPPWEAYNEQFF. The CDR3 DNA sequence: TGTGCCAGCAGTTTCAAACCTCCTTGGGAGGCCTACAATGAGCAGTTCTTC.

This clonotype has just a few counts. The gene calls are TRBV12-3 or TRBV12-4 and TRBJ1-2, with 12 bases fitting TRBD1. CDR3 length: 15 amino acids. V trimming: 3 bases; J trimming: 7 bases; junction bases outside the gene matches: 6. The CDR3 DNA reads as TGTGCCAGCAGTTTTTCGGGACAGGGGGCTGTTGGCTACACCTTC. The encoded protein is CASSFSGQGAVGYTF.

The chain employs TRBV4-3 and TRBJ1-2; no reliable D call. V dropped 2 bases and J dropped 7 bases, with 20 bases sitting between them. CDR3 size: 16 residues. CDR1 is LGHNA, CDR2 YSLEER, per germline. DNA of the CDR3: TGCGCCAGCAGCCAATGGGCAACGGCAGCCGCCGGTGGCTACACCTTC. This sequence encodes CASSQWATAAAGGYTF.

The chain couples TRBV9 to TRBJ2-3; 8 bases line up with TRBD2. The V gene end was trimmed by 0 bases and the J gene end by 10 bases; junction bases not matched to a gene: 7. The CDR3 totals 14 residues. Germline CDR1 and CDR2: SGDLS and YYNGEE. The CDR3 reads CASSVDISREAQYF. For the CDR3, the DNA is TGTGCCAGCAGCGTAGATATTTCGCGGGAGGCGCAGTATTTT.

The genes are TRBV5-6 and TRBJ2-1; TRBD2 aligns across 8 bases. V shed 4 bases, J shed 6 bases, and the junction held 9 bases outside the gene matches. CDR1 and CDR2 (germline): SGHDT, YYEEEE. The CDR3 loop spans 15 amino acids. The CDR3 DNA reads as TGTGCCAGCAGCATAACTAGCGGTGGGGTCAATGAGCAGTTCTTC. The encoded protein is CASSITSGGVNEQFF.

This chain uses TRBV7-3 with TRBJ2-6, with D perhaps assigned TRBD1 or TRBD2 (5 bases each). The CDR3 has 14 amino acids. The V gene lost 8 bases and the J gene lost 0 bases, with 8 bases spanning the gap. The germline gives CDR1 SGHTA, CDR2 FQGTGA. CDR3 in DNA: TGTGCCAGCGGGGGAAACTCTGGGGCCAACGTCCTGACTTTC. Its translation: CASGGNSGANVLTF.

This clonotype was detected many times. The chain couples TRBV7-2 to TRBJ1-2; D is unresolved. The ends were cut back, 5 bases at V and 2 bases at J, with 9 bases in the middle. Germline V gene lookup returns CDR1 SGHTA and CDR2 FQGNSA. The CDR3 is 13 amino acids. In DNA form, the CDR3 reads TGTGCCAGCAGCCTCGGACCGAACTATGGCTACACCTTC. Protein product: CASSLGPNYGYTF.

This clonotype was counted between two and nine times. This rearrangement joins TRBV27 to TRBJ1-2; perhaps TRBD1 as D (5 bases). The CDR3 runs 15 residues. Trimming cost V 3 bases and J 0 bases, with 11 bases left between them. Germline V gene data show CDR1 as MNHEY and CDR2 as SMNVEV (reference sequence). The CDR3 sequence: CASSFGGDTNYGYTF. The CDR3 coding sequence is TGTGCCAGCAGTTTTGGAGGGGATACTAACTATGGCTACACCTTC.

This clonotype is a singleton in its sample. The rearrangement links TRBV12-3 or TRBV12-4 to TRBJ2-1; 7 bases map to TRBD1. The CDR3 contains 14 residues. Trimming removed 6 bases from V and 5 bases from J; junction bases left unmatched: 7. CDR3 nucleotides: TGTGCCAGCAGCTTTGGACAGGTTCACAATGAGCAGTTCTTC. Its protein is CASSFGQVHNEQFF.

The genes are TRBV6-2 or TRBV6-3 and TRBJ2-1; D is tentatively TRBD1 or TRBD2 (5 bases each). Germline assignment: CDR1 MNHEY and CDR2 SVGEGT. The V and J ends lost 3 bases and 5 bases respectively, with 11 bases between them. This CDR3 contains 14 residues. CDR3 DNA sequence: TGTGCCAGCAGTTATGCCGGGGCAAACAATGAGCAGTTCTTC. It encodes CASSYAGANNEQFF.

This chain joins TRBV4-1 and TRBJ2-3, with D uncertain. Germline CDR1 and CDR2: MGHRA and YSYEKL. Trimming removed 0 bases from V and 7 bases from J, with 11 bases in between. The CDR3 length is 14 residues. CDR3 sequence (DNA): TGCGCCAGCAGCCAAGAGGGTCTCCCGTATACGCAGTATTTT. The encoded protein is CASSQEGLPYTQYF.

This clonotype has ten or more counts. The rearrangement joins TRBV7-2 to TRBJ1-2; a weak D match, TRBD1 (6 bases). Germline assignment: CDR1 SGHTA and CDR2 FQGNSA. CDR3 length equals 14 residues. V was pared by 4 bases and J by 6 bases, with 15 bases between. Here the CDR3 reads CASSWGRGVNGYTF. The CDR3 DNA reads as TGTGCCAGCAGCTGGGGGCGAGGTGTCAATGGCTACACCTTC.

In this sample, this clonotype turned up many times. The J gene is TRBJ2-5, the V gene TRBV2, with D tentatively TRBD1 or TRBD2 (6 bases each). With 7 bases removed from V and 5 bases from J, the gap between germline ends came to 20 bases. The CDR3 spans 15 residues. The germline V gene encodes CDR1 SNHLY and CDR2 FYNNEI. Written as DNA, the CDR3 is TGTGCCAGCATAGCGGACAGAACCGTTAGGGAGACCCAGTACTTC. Protein: CASIADRTVRETQYF.

At least ten counts were recorded for this clonotype. This chain joins TRBV6-1 and TRBJ2-1; 10 positions agree with TRBD2. In germline, CDR1 is MNHNS, CDR2 SASEGT. This CDR3 has 15 amino acids. V lost 6 bases, J lost 8 bases, and 10 bases stayed unmatched. CDR3 amino acids: CASRYTSGNQDEQFF. The CDR3 nucleotides are TGTGCCAGCAGATACACTAGCGGGAATCAGGATGAGCAGTTCTTC.

This clonotype was observed a few times. The V and J genes are TRBV6-1 and TRBJ2-3; TRBD1 matches at 11 bases. Germline loops: CDR1 MNHNS, CDR2 SASEGT. The V segment lost 6 bases and the J segment 2 bases; nucleotides outside the gene matches: 31. This CDR3 comprises 24 residues. The CDR3 sequence: CASSTHRDRGNPHTSGALTDTQYF. The CDR3 DNA reads TGTGCCAGCAGCACGCACCGGGACAGGGGGAACCCCCACACCAGCGGAGCTCTCACAGATACGCAGTATTTT.

The chain combines TRBV6-2 or TRBV6-3 with TRBJ2-1; TRBD2 might be the D (5 bases). This CDR3 region has 14 residues. Germline lookup yields CDR1 MNHEY and CDR2 SVGEGT. Trimming removed 8 bases at V and 2 bases at J, with 13 bases between. DNA for the CDR3: TGTGCCAGCTACGAAGAGGGCACCTACAATGAGCAGTTCTTC. It encodes CASYEEGTYNEQFF.

A few counts support this clonotype. The CDR3 nucleotides are TGTGCCAGCAGCCCGGGAGGGACAGGGGGCAGGAATGAGCAGTTCTTC. It translates to CASSPGGTGGRNEQFF. The chain joins TRBV5-4 to TRBJ2-1; 12 bases map to TRBD1. V shed 4 bases and J 7 bases; nucleotides not matched to a gene: 9. Germline values: CDR1 SGHNT, CDR2 YYREEE (reference sequence). The CDR3 loop spans 16 amino acids.